Below, 20 T cell receptor beta chains from the same sample are listed, as sequenced in a study of T cell responses to AZD1222 COVID-19 vaccine. Generated by immunoSEQ multiplex PCR, the TCRdb table keeps only in-frame clones and is missing some. This table holds 85,000 to 130,000 clones, around nine tenths found once. The sequenced sample was peripheral blood, obtained 28 days after the second dose of the MenACWY control vaccine. The origin of the receptors is an adult who received the MenACWY meningococcal vaccine as a control.

The chain couples TRBV5-5 to TRBJ2-5; D is perhaps TRBD2 (6 bases). V was cut by 0 bases and J by 2 bases, with 11 bases left in between. Per germline, CDR1 SGHKS and CDR2 YYEKEE (reference sequence). The CDR3 is 15 amino acids. DNA of the CDR3: TGTGCCAGCAGCTTGGGCGGGGCCTCTCAAGAGACCCAGTACTTC. Its protein product is CASSLGGASQETQYF. Variable domain in full (rest from reference TRBV5-5 and TRBJ2-5): DAGVTQSPTHLIKTRGQQVTLRCSPISGHKSVSWYQQVLGQGPQFIFQYYEKEERGRGNFPDRFSARQFPNYSSELNVNALLLGDSALYLCASSLGGASQETQYFGPGTRLLVL.

This clone appeared a few times. This sequence joins TRBV7-2 and TRBJ2-2; 14 nucleotides agree with TRBD2. The germline V gene encodes CDR1 SGHTA and CDR2 FQGNSA. Losses at the gene ends were 4 bases for V and 4 bases for J; bases not matched to a gene: 8. This CDR3 region has 18 residues. CDR3 nucleotide sequence: TGTGCCAGCAGCTCCCGACTAGCGGGGGGGTCCTCCACCGGGGAGCTGTTTTTT. Translated, it gives CASSSRLAGGSSTGELFF.

V usage is TRBV2 and J usage is TRBJ2-2, with D maybe TRBD1 (6 bases). This CDR3 comprises 14 residues. Germline V gives CDR1 SNHLY, CDR2 FYNNEI. V was shortened by 5 bases and J by 1 base, with 8 bases between the two germline ends. CDR3: CASSPGQNTGELFF. The CDR3 DNA follows: TGTGCCAGCAGTCCGGGACAGAACACCGGGGAGCTGTTTTTT. The entire variable domain, with the rest obtained from reference TRBV2 and TRBJ2-2, is as follows: EPEVTQTPSHQVTQMGQEVILRCVPISNHLYFYWYRQILGQKVEFLVSFYNNEISEKSEIFDDQFSVERPDGSNFTLKIRSTKLEDSAMYFCASSPGQNTGELFFGEGSRLTVL.

This chain connects TRBV4-3 to TRBJ2-3, with TRBD2 as a possible D gene (6 bases). The germline V gene encodes CDR1 LGHNA and CDR2 YSLEER. This CDR3 is 15 amino acids long. The ends were cut back, 0 bases at V and 1 base at J, with 8 bases in the middle. This chain's CDR3 is CASSQEGTRTDTQYF. The CDR3 nucleotides read TGCGCCAGCAGCCAAGAAGGGACTCGCACAGATACGCAGTATTTT.

This chain links TRBV7-2 with TRBJ2-1, with 7 bases fitting TRBD1. The trim removed 5 bases at V and 4 bases at J, leaving 8 bases unmatched. The CDR3 is 15 amino acids. The germline CDR1 and CDR2 sequences are SGHTA and FQGNSA. CDR3 in amino acids: CASSPGTDLYNEQFF. The CDR3 coding sequence is TGTGCCAGCAGCCCCGGGACAGACTTATACAATGAGCAGTTCTTC.

V usage is TRBV15 and J usage is TRBJ2-7, with D unclear. In germline, CDR1 is LNHNV, CDR2 YYDKDF (reference sequence). The CDR3 covers 17 residues. V lost 1 base, J lost 2 bases, and 18 bases lay in between. The CDR3 reads CATSRGKGGRVTYEQYF. DNA for the CDR3: TGTGCCACCAGCAGAGGAAAAGGTGGACGGGTTACCTACGAGCAGTACTTC.

This rearrangement joins TRBV28 to TRBJ2-7; D not resolved. The CDR3 runs to 13 residues. The V and J ends lost 2 bases and 2 bases respectively, with 7 bases between them. Germline V lookup: CDR1 MDHEN, CDR2 SYDVKM. The CDR3: CASSLDGPYEQYF. As DNA, the CDR3 is TGTGCCAGCAGTTTAGACGGACCCTACGAGCAGTACTTC.

The chain's CDR3 is CATSDPGQGNTEAFF. As DNA, the CDR3 is TGTGCCACCAGTGACCCAGGACAGGGGAACACTGAAGCTTTCTTT. The rearrangement uses TRBV24-1 and TRBJ1-1; 8 bases fit TRBD1. Germline CDR1 and CDR2: KGHDR and SFDVKD. The CDR3 length is 15 residues. Trimming cost V 4 bases and J 1 base; bases outside gene matches: 4.

The rearrangement joins TRBV18 to TRBJ2-7; TRBD1 matches 8 bases. This CDR3 spans 18 amino acids. J gave up 6 bases and V 5 bases, and 21 bases lay outside the gene matches. Germline lookup yields CDR1 KGHSH and CDR2 LQKENI. CDR3 bases: TGTGCCAGCTCAACCTACAATGGACAGGGCCGGGGTATTCGCGAGCAGTACTTC. It translates to CASSTYNGQGRGIREQYF.

The J gene is TRBJ1-1, the V gene TRBV6-5; the match to TRBD1 covers 7 bases. Germline V CDR1 and CDR2: MNHEY, SVGAGI. The CDR3 is 13 residues long. J gave up 8 bases and V 2 bases, and 5 bases lay outside the gene matches. CDR3 sequence (DNA): TGTGCCAGCAGTTACCAAGGGACAGCAGAAGCTTTCTTT. Translated, it gives CASSYQGTAEAFF.

The J gene is TRBJ1-1, the V gene TRBV6-2 or TRBV6-3; unclear D gene. Between the trimmed V and J ends, which lost 5 bases and 0 bases, there was a span of 7 bases. Germline-derived CDR1 and CDR2 are MNHEY and SVGEGT. The CDR3 has 13 residues. CDR3 sequence (DNA): TGTGCCAGCAGTACCCTCGTGAACACTGAAGCTTTCTTT. Protein: CASSTLVNTEAFF.

This chain links TRBV6-5 with TRBJ1-1, with D uncertain. This CDR3 has 13 residues. The V gene lost 2 bases and the J gene lost 0 bases, with 4 bases spanning the gap. Germline CDR1 MNHEY, CDR2 SVGAGI. This CDR3 reads CASSYMVNTEAFF. CDR3 nucleotide sequence: TGTGCCAGCAGTTACATGGTGAACACTGAAGCTTTCTTT.

This clone was detected only once. The chain has TRBV18 and TRBJ1-2; D is perhaps TRBD1 (5 bases). The germline gives CDR1 KGHSH, CDR2 LQKENI. V shed 3 bases and J shed 4 bases, with 15 bases lying between them. There are 15 residues in the CDR3. The CDR3 here is CASSPGPSGSYGYTF. For the CDR3, the DNA is TGTGCCAGCTCACCGGGGCCGAGTGGGTCCTATGGCTACACCTTC.

This chain joins TRBV2 and TRBJ1-3; D is possibly TRBD1 (5 bases). CDR1 is SNHLY and CDR2 is FYNNEI in the germline V gene. The CDR3 runs to 12 residues. The germline V and J ends were trimmed by 5 bases and 7 bases, with 9 bases remaining between them. The CDR3 loop is CASSRQSNTIYF. The CDR3 DNA is TGTGCCAGCAGTCGACAGTCTAACACCATATATTTT.

CDR3 sequence: CASSSKGRATNEKLFF. The CDR3, as DNA: TGTGCCAGCAGTTCAAAAGGCAGGGCGACTAATGAAAAACTGTTTTTT. The gene calls are TRBV6-5 and TRBJ1-4; a weak D match, TRBD1 (5 bases). This CDR3 has 16 residues. Trimming took off 4 bases at V and 2 bases at J, with 14 bases between the two ends. CDR1 is MNHEY, CDR2 SVGAGI, per germline.

The sample holds one count of this clone. The chain joins TRBV28 to TRBJ1-5, with TRBD1 matching 7 bases. Losses at the gene ends were 7 bases for V and 3 bases for J; bases not matched to a gene: 9. This CDR3 contains 15 residues. Germline CDR1 MDHEN, CDR2 SYDVKM. CDR3 sequence: CASTRAGGVNQPQHF. As DNA, the CDR3 is TGTGCCAGCACCCGGGCAGGGGGTGTCAATCAGCCCCAGCATTTT.

This chain uses TRBV6-2 or TRBV6-3 with TRBJ2-1; 8 positions agree with TRBD2. The CDR3 runs to 12 residues. With V trimmed by 6 bases and J by 16 bases, 11 bases remained unmatched. Per germline, CDR1 MNHEY and CDR2 SVGEGT. The chain's CDR3 is CASRPGLAPPFF. The CDR3 DNA reads TGTGCCAGCAGACCTGGACTAGCCCCCCCCTTCTTC.

This chain joins TRBV11-2 and TRBJ2-3; 8 nucleotides agree with TRBD2. Germline CDR1 reads SGHAT; CDR2 reads FQNNGV. This CDR3 spans 15 amino acids. J lost 3 bases, V lost 5 bases, and 7 bases had no gene match. The CDR3 DNA reads as TGTGCCAGCAGCCCAGTGGGCGGGGGGACAGATACGCAGTATTTT. This translates into CASSPVGGGTDTQYF.

The V and J genes are TRBV10-3 and TRBJ2-7, with D perhaps matching TRBD1 (7 bases). Germline-derived CDR1 and CDR2 are ENHRY and SYGVKD. The CDR3 covers 16 residues. Trimming shortened V by 3 bases and J by 0 bases, and 15 bases separated the two germline ends. As DNA, the CDR3 is TGTGCCATCAGTGATGGCGGGACAGAAAGCTCCTACGAGCAGTACTTC. Protein: CAISDGGTESSYEQYF.

This sequence joins TRBV19 and TRBJ2-7; D possibly matches TRBD1 or TRBD2 (5 bases each). The CDR3 spans 14 residues. Trimming left V 6 bases short and J 2 bases short, with 14 bases between. Germline lookup yields CDR1 LNHDA and CDR2 SQIVND (reference sequence). The CDR3 nucleotides read TGTGCCAGTAGCACCGGGACGGGACCCTACGAGCAGTACTTC. Translated: CASSTGTGPYEQYF.